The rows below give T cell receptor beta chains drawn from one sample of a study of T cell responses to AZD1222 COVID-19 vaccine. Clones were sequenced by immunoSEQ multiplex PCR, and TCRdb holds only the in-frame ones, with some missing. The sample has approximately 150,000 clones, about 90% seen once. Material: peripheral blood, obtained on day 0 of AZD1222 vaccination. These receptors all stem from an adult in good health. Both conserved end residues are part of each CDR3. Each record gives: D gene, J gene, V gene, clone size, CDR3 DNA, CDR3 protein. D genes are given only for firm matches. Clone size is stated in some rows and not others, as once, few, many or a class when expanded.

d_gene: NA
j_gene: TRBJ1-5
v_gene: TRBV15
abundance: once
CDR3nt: TGTGCCACCGGCGGGACATCCTATCGTCCCCAGCATTTT
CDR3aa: CATGGTSYRPQHF

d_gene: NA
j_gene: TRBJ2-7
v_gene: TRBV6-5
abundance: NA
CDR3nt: TGTGCCAGCAGTTTTCTCTCGAGTTTCAAGACCTACGAGCAGTACTTC
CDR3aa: CASSFLSSFKTYEQYF

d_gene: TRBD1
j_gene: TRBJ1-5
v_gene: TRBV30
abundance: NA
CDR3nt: TGTGCCTGGAGCCGACAGGGGGCATCGGAGCAGCCCCAGCATTTT
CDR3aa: CAWSRQGASEQPQHF

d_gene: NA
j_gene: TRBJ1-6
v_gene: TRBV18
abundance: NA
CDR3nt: TGTGCCAGCTCCAAGGACAGAGATAGGTCACCCCTCCACTTT
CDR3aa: CASSKDRDRSPLHF

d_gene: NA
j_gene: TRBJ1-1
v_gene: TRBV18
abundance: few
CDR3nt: TGTGCCAGCTCACCACGGGCAGGAGCGAACACTGAAGCTTTCTTT
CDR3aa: CASSPRAGANTEAFF

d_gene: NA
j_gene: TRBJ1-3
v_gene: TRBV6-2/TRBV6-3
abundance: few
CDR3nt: TGTGCCAGCAGTTTCCGAAACACCATATATTTT
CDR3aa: CASSFRNTIYF

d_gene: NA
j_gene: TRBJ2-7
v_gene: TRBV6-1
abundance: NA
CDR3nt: TGTGCCAGCAGTGAAGGTCCCGGCTCCTACGAGCAGTACTTC
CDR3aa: CASSEGPGSYEQYF

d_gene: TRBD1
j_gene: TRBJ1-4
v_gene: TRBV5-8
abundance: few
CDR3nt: TGTGCCAGCAGTATCGACAGGGGGTTGTGGGGTGAAAAACTGTTTTTT
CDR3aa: CASSIDRGLWGEKLFF

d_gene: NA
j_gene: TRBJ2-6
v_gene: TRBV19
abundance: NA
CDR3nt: TGTGCCAGTAGTATCCAGGGCAGGCTAGTCTCTGGGGCCAACGTCCTGACTTTC
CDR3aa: CASSIQGRLVSGANVLTF

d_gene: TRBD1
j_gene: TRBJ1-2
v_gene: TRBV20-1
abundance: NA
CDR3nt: TGCAGTGCTATTGACAGGGAACGAGATGGCTACACCTTC
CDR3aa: CSAIDRERDGYTF

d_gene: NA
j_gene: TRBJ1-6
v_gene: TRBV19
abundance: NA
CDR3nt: TGTGCCAGTAGTCTTCCCCTCGACAGAATTCGGAATTCACCCCTCCACTTT
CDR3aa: CASSLPLDRIRNSPLHF

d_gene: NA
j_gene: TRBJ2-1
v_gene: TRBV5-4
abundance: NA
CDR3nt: TGTGCCAGCAGCTTAGGTCGCCGGAGCGATGAGCAGTTCTTC
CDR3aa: CASSLGRRSDEQFF

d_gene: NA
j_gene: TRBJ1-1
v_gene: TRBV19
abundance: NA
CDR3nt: TGTGCCAGTAGAAGGACACATGAAGCTTTCTTT
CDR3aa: CASRRTHEAFF

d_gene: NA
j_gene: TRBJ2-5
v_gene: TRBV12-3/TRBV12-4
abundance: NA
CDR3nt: TGTGCCAGCAGTCGGGGGATCCAAGAGACCCAGTACTTC
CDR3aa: CASSRGIQETQYF

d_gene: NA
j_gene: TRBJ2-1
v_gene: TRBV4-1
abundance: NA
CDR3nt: TGCGCCAGCAGCCAAGCTGAAGCGCGCTACAATGAGCAGTTCTTC
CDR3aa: CASSQAEARYNEQFF

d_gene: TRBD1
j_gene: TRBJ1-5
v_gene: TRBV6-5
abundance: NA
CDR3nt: TGTGCCAGCAGCCGACAGGGGGCTCGACAGCCCCAGCATTTT
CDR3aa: CASSRQGARQPQHF

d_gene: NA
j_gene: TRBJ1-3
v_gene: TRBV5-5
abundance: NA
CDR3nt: TGTGCCAGCAGCTTGGGTCGTGGACCCCGAAACACCATATATTTT
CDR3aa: CASSLGRGPRNTIYF

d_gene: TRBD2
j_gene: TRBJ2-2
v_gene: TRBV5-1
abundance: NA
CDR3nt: TGCGCCAGCCGGCCCCTAGCGGGGTCCACCACCGGGGAGCTGTTTTTT
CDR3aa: CASRPLAGSTTGELFF

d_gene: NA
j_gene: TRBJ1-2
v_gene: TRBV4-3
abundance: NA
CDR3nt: TGCGCCAGCAGCCAAGATGCGGCGGGGGCAACAGATGGCTACACCTTC
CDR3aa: CASSQDAAGATDGYTF

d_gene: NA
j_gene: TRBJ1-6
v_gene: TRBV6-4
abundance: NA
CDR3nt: TGTGCCAGCAGTTCCTCGGTTGTGGGCGGTTCACCCCTCCACTTT
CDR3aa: CASSSSVVGGSPLHF